A single sample is the source of the 17 T cell receptor beta chains below, sequenced in a study of beta chain features in type 1 diabetes. Study findings and constraints: TCRB CDR3s from Type 1 diabetes patients were moderately but significantly shorter in all four CD4+ subsets.

These TCRs' antigens remain unknown. Investigators reverse transcribed all isolated RNA, so they sequenced expressed TCRB transcripts. Repertoires were generated with immunoSEQ multiplex PCR, while TCRdb's copy carries only in-frame clones and drops some. The data show 20,000 to 25,000 clones, about 70% seen once. Sequences were obtained from stem cell memory CD4+ T cells from blood. These receptors were taken from a woman between 40 and 55 years old with type 1 diabetes.

The rearrangement joins TRBV18 to TRBJ1-6; 7 nucleotides align to TRBD1. The CDR3 has 15 residues. Germline CDR1 and CDR2: KGHSH and LQKENI. V trimming: 3 bases; J trimming: 9 bases; junction bases outside the gene matches: 8. The CDR3 region has the DNA TGTGCCAGCTCACCTCCGGGACAGAACTCTTCACCCCTCCACTTT. This codes for CASSPPGQNSSPLHF. The full variable domain, its missing parts supplied by reference TRBV18 and TRBJ1-6, is NAGVMQNPRHLVRRRGQEARLRCSPMKGHSHVYWYRQLPEEGLKFMVYLQKENIIDESGMPKERFSAEFPKEGPSILRIQQVVRGDSAAYFCASSPPGQNSSPLHFGNGTRLTVT.

V usage is TRBV30 and J usage is TRBJ2-1; a weak D match, TRBD1 (6 bases). The V and J ends lost 4 bases and 6 bases respectively, with 16 bases between them. The CDR3 is 14 amino acids. CDR1 is GTSNPN, CDR2 SVGIG, per germline (reference sequence). The CDR3 region has the DNA TGTGCCTGGATTCCGACAGGAGCACGCAATGAGCAGTTCTTC. Translating gives CAWIPTGARNEQFF.

This clone came up a few times. V and J are TRBV28 and TRBJ2-1; D gene ambiguous. Germline V gene sequence: CDR1 MDHEN, CDR2 SYDVKM. The germline V and J ends were trimmed by 2 bases and 8 bases, with 7 bases remaining between them. The CDR3 totals 12 residues. CDR3 residues: CASSLIQDEQFF. The CDR3 coding sequence is TGTGCCAGCAGTTTAATTCAGGATGAGCAGTTCTTC.

The chain joins TRBV13 to TRBJ2-1; TRBD2 agrees at 7 bases. Trimming removed 5 bases from V and 8 bases from J; junction bases left unmatched: 15. The germline V gene has CDR1 PRHDT and CDR2 FYEKMQ (reference sequence). The CDR3 spans 16 residues. CDR3 region: CASSPPDAGAGYEQFF. CDR3 bases: TGTGCCAGCAGCCCCCCGGACGCGGGAGCGGGCTATGAGCAGTTCTTC.

This clone came up a few times. The chain uses TRBV7-2 and TRBJ1-3, with 7 nucleotides matching TRBD1. Germline lookup yields CDR1 SGHTA and CDR2 FQGNSA. Trimming took 4 bases from V and 4 from J; bases not matched to a gene: 10. The CDR3 has 16 residues. The CDR3 DNA is TGTGCCAGCAGCTACAACTCTCCGGGACAGGGAAACACCATATATTTT. Protein product: CASSYNSPGQGNTIYF.

The chain links TRBV5-5 to TRBJ1-4; 9 nucleotides match TRBD1. This CDR3 spans 15 amino acids. Germline V gene sequence: CDR1 SGHKS, CDR2 YYEKEE (reference sequence). V was clipped by 1 base and J by 6 bases; unmatched bases: 4. CDR3 amino acids: CASSLTGTGYEKLFF. The CDR3 coding sequence is TGTGCCAGCAGCTTGACCGGGACAGGGTATGAAAAACTGTTTTTT.

A word on this clone: One end of the junction varies from germline; a read error may be responsible. This chain joins TRBV7-2 and TRBJ2-7, with D hard to call. From germline, CDR1 is SGHTA and CDR2 FQGNSA. The CDR3 contains 14 residues. Written as DNA, the CDR3 is TGTGCCGGCAGCCCCGCACTTACGATCCACGAGCAGTACTTC. Protein: CAGSPALTIHEQYF.

This chain's CDR3 is CASSSDRESTYEQYF. The CDR3 DNA reads as TGTGCCAGCAGCTCGGACCGGGAATCGACCTACGAGCAGTACTTC. The rearrangement joins TRBV7-9 to TRBJ2-7, with D possibly being TRBD2 (5 bases). Germline V gene lookup returns CDR1 SEHNR and CDR2 FQNEAQ (reference sequence). This CDR3 comprises 15 residues. The V end lost 4 bases, the J end lost 2 bases, and 15 bases lay between the germline ends.

With respect to this clone: One end of the junction is discordant with germline, which a read error may explain. The chain employs TRBV5-3 and TRBJ1-2, with D possibly being TRBD1 (6 bases). TRBV5-3 is classed as an ORF, of uncertain function. The CDR3 spans 12 residues. CDR3 bases: TGTGCCAGCAGCTTCGGCAGGGGTGGCTACACCTTC. It codes for CASSFGRGGYTF.

V usage is TRBV28 and J usage is TRBJ2-6; D unclear. Germline CDR1 MDHEN, CDR2 SYDVKM. The CDR3 has 14 amino acids. V gave up 3 bases and J gave up 0 bases, with 3 bases separating them. The CDR3 loop reads CASSFFSGANVLTF. The CDR3 region has the DNA TGTGCCAGCAGTTTCTTCTCTGGGGCCAACGTCCTGACTTTC.

The V gene is TRBV7-2, the J gene TRBJ1-1, with no clear D. This CDR3 is built from 14 residues. Trimming removed 5 bases from V and 3 bases from J, with 13 bases in between. Germline V CDR1 and CDR2: SGHTA, FQGNSA. The DNA for the CDR3 is TGTGCCAGCAGCCTCCGGTTCGGTGACACTGAAGCTTTCTTT. This encodes CASSLRFGDTEAFF.

The chain carries TRBV11-1 and TRBJ2-7, with TRBD2 matching over 7 bases. The J segment lost 4 bases and the V segment lost 1 base, leaving 7 bases of the junction unmatched. This CDR3 is 15 amino acids long. The germline CDR1 and CDR2 sequences are SGHAT and FQDESV (reference sequence). CDR3 sequence: CASSLGNGRQYEQYF. CDR3 DNA: TGTGCCAGCAGCTTAGGGAACGGGAGGCAATACGAGCAGTACTTC.

This chain's CDR3 is CASSSPGLEAFF. The CDR3 DNA follows: TGTGCCAGCAGCTCGCCGGGACTTGAAGCTTTCTTT. The chain is built from TRBV7-2 and TRBJ1-1; possibly TRBD1 for D (5 bases). V was clipped by 4 bases and J by 7 bases, with 10 bases between them. Germline values: CDR1 SGHTA, CDR2 FQGNSA. The length of the CDR3 is 12 residues.

This chain links TRBV6-5 with TRBJ2-2; D remains ambiguous. Germline V lookup: CDR1 MNHEY, CDR2 SVGAGI. V gave up 6 bases and J gave up 6 bases, with 8 bases separating them. There are 12 residues in the CDR3. The CDR3 sequence: CASRLQSGELFF. The DNA of the CDR3 is TGTGCCAGCAGATTACAGTCCGGGGAGCTGTTTTTT.

This clone has just a few counts. V is TRBV10-3 and J is TRBJ1-2; D possibly corresponds to TRBD1 (6 bases). This CDR3 comprises 13 residues. With 3 bases removed from V and 4 bases from J, the gap between germline ends came to 9 bases. Germline V lookup: CDR1 ENHRY, CDR2 SYGVKD. This CDR3 reads CAISEQGIYGYTF. The CDR3, as DNA: TGTGCCATCAGTGAACAGGGTATCTATGGCTACACCTTC.

The gene calls are TRBV28 and TRBJ1-2, with 7 bases matching TRBD1. CDR1 and CDR2 (germline): MDHEN, SYDVKM. The CDR3 is 15 amino acids. Unmatched junction bases numbered 7, after V lost 6 bases and J lost 0 bases. CDR3 sequence reads: CASRPPGQPNYGYTF. The CDR3 region has the DNA TGTGCCAGCAGGCCTCCGGGACAGCCTAACTATGGCTACACCTTC.

The rearrangement links TRBV28 to TRBJ2-1; 9 nucleotides match TRBD1. The V gene end was trimmed by 2 bases and the J gene end by 4 bases; junction bases not matched to a gene: 9. The germline CDR1 and CDR2 sequences are MDHEN and SYDVKM. The CDR3 is 17 amino acids. CDR3 sequence reads: CASSLKFGTGTYNEQFF. In nucleotides, the CDR3 is TGTGCCAGCAGTTTAAAGTTCGGGACAGGGACATACAATGAGCAGTTCTTC.